This T cell receptor (beta chain) originates from a study of T cell repertoires in cytomegalovirus infection. At the level of the study: Shared public TCR beta signatures pointed to both CMV infection and a matching HLA type.

TCRdb reprocessed the reads via MiXCR and lists one record per CDR3 protein. The repertoire holds 250,000 or so distinct CDR3 sequences, with 15% to 20% as singletons. This clonotype was counted many times. Sequencing was performed on CD8+ T cells from PBMCs. The clonotype was recovered from a human donor in good health (CMV status not recorded). Some clones in this sample may be carry-over from other donors' samples.

The CDR3 DNA is TGTGCCAGCAGTTTGGAACACCTCCCGACAGAATCCTACGAGCAGTACTTC. Translating gives CASSLEHLPTESYEQYF. V and J are TRBV28 and TRBJ2-7; a possible D gene is TRBD1 (5 bases). V shed 3 bases and J shed 1 base, with 19 bases lying between them. From germline, CDR1 is MDHEN and CDR2 SYDVKM. This CDR3 is 17 amino acids long.